One and the same sample provided the 18 T cell receptor beta chains below, sequenced in a study of beta chain features in type 1 diabetes. Every bit of the isolated RNA underwent reverse transcription, so sequencing read expressed TCRB transcripts. Profiled with immunoSEQ multiplex PCR; TCRdb holds only in-frame clones, not every one. The table has about 900,000 clones, 17% seen once; the top ten hold around 0.02%. Sequencing used naive CD4+ T cells from blood. These receptors came from a woman between 18 and 30 years old in good health.

The rearrangement links TRBV7-9 to TRBJ2-1, with TRBD1 identical over 10 bases. The CDR3 is made up of 15 amino acids. Trimming removed 2 bases from V and 8 bases from J; junction bases left unmatched: 6. Germline CDR1 SEHNR, CDR2 FQNEAQ (reference sequence). CDR3 sequence: CASSLLGQGVDEQFF. The CDR3 DNA reads as TGTGCCAGCAGCTTACTAGGACAGGGGGTGGATGAGCAGTTCTTC. The full variable domain, its missing parts supplied by reference TRBV7-9 and TRBJ2-1, is DTGVSQNPRHKITKRGQNVTFRCDPISEHNRLYWYRQTLGQGPEFLTYFQNEAQLEKSRLLSDRFSAERPKGSFSTLEIQRTEQGDSAMYLCASSLLGQGVDEQFFGPGTRLTVL.

The chain is built from TRBV6-5 and TRBJ2-2, with D possibly TRBD2 on 6 matching bases. Germline assignment: CDR1 MNHEY and CDR2 SVGAGI. The V end was cut by 8 bases, the J end by 2 bases, with 15 bases between. The CDR3 extends over 15 amino acids. The CDR3 reads CASWPGAPNTGELFF. As DNA, the CDR3 is TGTGCCAGCTGGCCGGGAGCCCCTAACACCGGGGAGCTGTTTTTT.

The chain couples TRBV28 to TRBJ1-2; unclear D gene. This CDR3 is 11 amino acids long. Germline-derived CDR1 and CDR2 are MDHEN and SYDVKM. V lost 5 bases to trimming and J lost 3 bases, with 4 bases between them. Written as DNA, the CDR3 is TGTGCCAGCAGTGAGTACTATGGCTACACCTTC. This sequence encodes CASSEYYGYTF.

This chain connects TRBV19 to TRBJ1-1, with D perhaps matching TRBD1 (6 bases). From germline, CDR1 is LNHDA and CDR2 SQIVND (reference sequence). V lost 8 bases and J lost 3, with 10 bases in between. This CDR3 is built from 12 residues. CDR3: CASADSYTEAFF. CDR3 in DNA: TGTGCCAGTGCGGACAGTTACACTGAAGCTTTCTTT.

The table lists this clone with a few counts. V usage is TRBV6-6 and J usage is TRBJ1-1, with TRBD1 identical over 7 bases. CDR1 MNHNY and CDR2 SVGAGI come from the germline V gene (reference sequence). This CDR3 comprises 13 residues. Unmatched junction bases numbered 6, after V lost 0 bases and J lost 11 bases. In DNA form, the CDR3 reads TGTGCCAGCAGTTACTCGACAGGGCCCCAGGCTTTCTTT. Protein: CASSYSTGPQAFF.

This clone was found a few times. The rearrangement uses TRBV5-4 and TRBJ2-7, with D possibly TRBD2 on 6 matching bases. The germline V and J ends were trimmed by 3 bases and 6 bases, with 16 bases remaining between them. The CDR3 totals 14 residues. CDR1 is SGHNT and CDR2 is YYREEE in the germline V gene (reference sequence). The CDR3, as DNA: TGTGCCAGCAGCTCCTTGGGATCGCGGGGCGAGCAGTACTTC. Its protein product is CASSSLGSRGEQYF.

As DNA, the CDR3 is TGTGCCAGCAGCGTAGCTCCCGAGGCTAGCACCGGGGAGCTGTTTTTT. Its protein product is CASSVAPEASTGELFF. The chain is built from TRBV9 and TRBJ2-2; D not resolved. Germline V CDR1 and CDR2: SGDLS, YYNGEE. The V end was cut by 0 bases, the J end by 4 bases, with 13 bases between. The CDR3 is made up of 16 amino acids.

The chain combines TRBV4-3 with TRBJ1-2; D unclear. Germline V gives CDR1 LGHNA, CDR2 YSLEER. V was clipped by 3 bases and J by 0 bases, with 11 bases between them. The CDR3 is 15 amino acids. In nucleotides, the CDR3 is TGCGCCAGCAGCCATTCTAGAGGAGCTAACTATGGCTACACCTTC. As protein: CASSHSRGANYGYTF.

The chain recombines TRBV6-6 with TRBJ2-4, with 9 nucleotides matching TRBD1. CDR3 size: 16 residues. The germline gives CDR1 MNHNY, CDR2 SVGAGI (reference sequence). The V gene end was trimmed by 10 bases and the J gene end by 0 bases; junction bases not matched to a gene: 10. This chain's CDR3 is CATMGQGSLAKNIQYF. CDR3 nucleotide sequence: TGTGCCACCATGGGACAGGGATCACTAGCCAAAAACATTCAGTACTTC.

The chain employs TRBV7-3 and TRBJ2-1; perhaps TRBD2 as D (6 bases). Germline CDR1 SGHTA, CDR2 FQGTGA. Trimming left V 5 bases short and J 2 bases short, with 13 bases between. This CDR3 spans 15 amino acids. CDR3 sequence (DNA): TGTGCCAGCAGCGCGGGGAACCCTACCTACAATGAGCAGTTCTTC. The encoded protein is CASSAGNPTYNEQFF.

The J gene is TRBJ1-4, the V gene TRBV6-5; weak D call: TRBD1 (6 bases). Trimming removed 5 bases from V and 3 bases from J, with 13 bases in between. The CDR3 has 15 amino acids. The germline CDR1 and CDR2 sequences are MNHEY and SVGAGI. CDR3 amino acids: CASSQRGMANEKLFF. DNA of the CDR3: TGTGCCAGCAGTCAAAGGGGGATGGCTAATGAAAAACTGTTTTTT.

The chain couples TRBV10-3 to TRBJ2-1; the match to TRBD2 covers 8 bases. Germline CDR1 ENHRY, CDR2 SYGVKD. The V and J ends lost 2 bases and 10 bases, in that order; junction bases with no gene match: 10. This CDR3 has 15 amino acids. The CDR3 DNA is TGTGCCATCAGTGAGACCGGGACTAGGATTCGGGAGCAGTTCTTC. This codes for CAISETGTRIREQFF.

The chain recombines TRBV10-2 with TRBJ1-1; D remains unclear. Deletions cut 4 bases from V and 2 bases from J, with 11 bases between. This CDR3 has 14 amino acids. Germline lookup yields CDR1 WSHSY and CDR2 SAAADI. CDR3 in DNA: TGCGCCAGCAGTGTGTTGGGCTTTAACACTGAAGCTTTCTTT. It encodes CASSVLGFNTEAFF.

V is TRBV9 and J is TRBJ2-4; TRBD2 agrees at 10 bases. Germline CDR1 SGDLS, CDR2 YYNGEE. With V trimmed by 4 bases and J by 10 bases, 5 bases remained unmatched. The CDR3 contains 13 residues. The CDR3 DNA reads TGTGCCAGCAGCAATAGCGGGGGGAAGATTCAGTACTTC. Translation: CASSNSGGKIQYF.

This clone was observed a handful of times. The chain links TRBV27 to TRBJ2-4; D may be TRBD1 (6 bases). Germline-derived CDR1 and CDR2 are MNHEY and SMNVEV (reference sequence). V lost 5 bases and J lost 6, with 14 bases in between. CDR3 length: 14 amino acids. The CDR3 protein is CASSQGMTGNIQYF. CDR3 DNA sequence: TGTGCCAGCAGTCAGGGTATGACAGGAAACATTCAGTACTTC.

There are a few counts of this clone. The DNA for the CDR3 is TGTGCCAGCAGGGACAGGAACGACTATACGCAGTATTTT. Amino acid sequence: CASRDRNDYTQYF. The genes are TRBV14 and TRBJ2-3; 7 bases map to TRBD1. The ends lost 6 bases at V and 7 bases at J; junction bases unmatched: 7. The germline gives CDR1 SGHDN, CDR2 FVKESK. CDR3 length: 13 amino acids.

The J gene is TRBJ2-2, the V gene TRBV28; perhaps TRBD2 as D (6 bases). This CDR3 has 13 amino acids. The germline CDR1 and CDR2 sequences are MDHEN and SYDVKM. Trimming took off 7 bases at V and 4 bases at J, with 10 bases between the two ends. The CDR3 DNA reads as TGTGCCAGCACGGGGGAGTTCACCGGGGAGCTGTTTTTT. Translation gives CASTGEFTGELFF.

The chain couples TRBV7-2 to TRBJ2-6; TRBD2 matches 7 bases. The CDR3 is 16 residues long. CDR1 and CDR2 from the germline V gene are SGHTA and FQGNSA. Trimming cost V 1 base and J 2 bases; bases outside gene matches: 2. The CDR3 loop reads CASSLGGGTGANVLTF. The CDR3 DNA reads TGTGCCAGCAGCTTAGGGGGAGGGACTGGGGCCAACGTCCTGACTTTC.